This TCR beta chain originates from a study of T cells after yellow fever vaccination. This clonotype was counted a single time. This CDR3 is built from 15 residues. CDR1 and CDR2 (germline): SGHDT, YYEEEE. The germline V and J ends were trimmed by 4 bases and 1 base, with 13 bases remaining between them. TCRdb redid the calling of the 5' RACE reads with MiXCR, one entry per CDR3 protein. The sample yields tens of thousands of distinct CDR3 sequences, under 12% seen once. The sequenced sample was PBMCs, either bulk or a sorted T-cell subset (CD4+, CD8+, memory, or dextramer-sorted; not recorded which), obtained less than 16 days after the first yellow fever vaccination. This chain uses TRBV5-6 with TRBJ2-3; D gene ambiguous. This TCR derives from a man aged 18 to 30 who received the YFV17D yellow fever vaccine. The CDR3 loop is CASSPGLSGTDTQYF. Written as DNA, the CDR3 is TGTGCCAGCAGCCCCGGGCTCAGCGGCACAGATACGCAGTATTTT.